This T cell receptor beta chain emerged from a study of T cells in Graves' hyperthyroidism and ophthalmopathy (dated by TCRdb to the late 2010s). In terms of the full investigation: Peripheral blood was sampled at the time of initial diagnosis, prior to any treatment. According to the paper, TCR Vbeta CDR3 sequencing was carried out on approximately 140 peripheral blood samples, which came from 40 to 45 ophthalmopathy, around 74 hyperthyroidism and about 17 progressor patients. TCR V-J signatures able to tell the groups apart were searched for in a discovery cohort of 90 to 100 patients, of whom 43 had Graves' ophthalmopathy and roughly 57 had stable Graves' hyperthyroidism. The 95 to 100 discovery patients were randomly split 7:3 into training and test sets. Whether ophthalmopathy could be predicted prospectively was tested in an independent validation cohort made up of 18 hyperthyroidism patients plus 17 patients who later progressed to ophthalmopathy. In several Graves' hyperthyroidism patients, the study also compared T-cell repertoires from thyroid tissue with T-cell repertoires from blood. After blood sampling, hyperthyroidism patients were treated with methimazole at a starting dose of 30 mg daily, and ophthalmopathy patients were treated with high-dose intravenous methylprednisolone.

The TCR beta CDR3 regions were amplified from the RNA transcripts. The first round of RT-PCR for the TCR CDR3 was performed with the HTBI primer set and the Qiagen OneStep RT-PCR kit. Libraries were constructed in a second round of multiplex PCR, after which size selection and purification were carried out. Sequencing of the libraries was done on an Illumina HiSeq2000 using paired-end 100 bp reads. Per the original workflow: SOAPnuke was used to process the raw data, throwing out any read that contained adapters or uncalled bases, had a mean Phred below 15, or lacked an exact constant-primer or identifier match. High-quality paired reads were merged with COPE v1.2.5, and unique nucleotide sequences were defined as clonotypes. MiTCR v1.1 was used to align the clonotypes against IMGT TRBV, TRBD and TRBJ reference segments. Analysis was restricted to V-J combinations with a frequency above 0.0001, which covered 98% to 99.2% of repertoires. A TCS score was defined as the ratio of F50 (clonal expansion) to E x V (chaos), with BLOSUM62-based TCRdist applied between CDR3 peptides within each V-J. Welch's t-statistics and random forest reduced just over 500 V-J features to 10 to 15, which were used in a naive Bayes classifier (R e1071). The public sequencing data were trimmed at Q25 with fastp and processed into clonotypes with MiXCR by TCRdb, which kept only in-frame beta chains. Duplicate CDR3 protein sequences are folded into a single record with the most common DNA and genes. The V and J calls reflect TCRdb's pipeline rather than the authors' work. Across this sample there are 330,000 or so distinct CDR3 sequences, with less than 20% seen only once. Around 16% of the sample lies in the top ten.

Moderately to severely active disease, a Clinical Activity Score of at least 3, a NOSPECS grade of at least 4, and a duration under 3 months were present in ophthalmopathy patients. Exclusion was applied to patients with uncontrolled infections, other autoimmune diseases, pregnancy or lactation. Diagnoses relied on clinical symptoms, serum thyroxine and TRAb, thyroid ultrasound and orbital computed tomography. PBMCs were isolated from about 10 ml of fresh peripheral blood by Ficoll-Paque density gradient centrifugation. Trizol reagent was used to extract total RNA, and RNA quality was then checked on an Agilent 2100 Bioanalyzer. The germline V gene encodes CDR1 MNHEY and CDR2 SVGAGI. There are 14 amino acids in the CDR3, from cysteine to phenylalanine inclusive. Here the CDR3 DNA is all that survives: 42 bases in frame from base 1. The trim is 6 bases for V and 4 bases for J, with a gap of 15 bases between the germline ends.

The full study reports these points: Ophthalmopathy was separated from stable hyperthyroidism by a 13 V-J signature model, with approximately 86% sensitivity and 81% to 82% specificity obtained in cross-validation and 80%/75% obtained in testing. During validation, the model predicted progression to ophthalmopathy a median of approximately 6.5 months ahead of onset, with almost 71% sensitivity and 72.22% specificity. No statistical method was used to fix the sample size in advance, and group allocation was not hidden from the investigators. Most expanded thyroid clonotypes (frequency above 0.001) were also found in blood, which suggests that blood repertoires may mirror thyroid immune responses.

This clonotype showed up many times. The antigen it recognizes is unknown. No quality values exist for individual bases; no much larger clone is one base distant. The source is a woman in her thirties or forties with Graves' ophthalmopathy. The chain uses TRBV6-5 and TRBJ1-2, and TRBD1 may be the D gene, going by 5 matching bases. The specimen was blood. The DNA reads TGTGCCAGCAGCCCCCCGGGGCTGTCCTATGGCTACACCTTC. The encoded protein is CASSPPGLSYGYTF.